Listed below are T cell receptor beta chains from one sample, sequenced in a study of blood T cell repertoires in COVID-19. Here immunoSEQ multiplex PCR was the method, and the copy in TCRdb shows in-frame clones only, minus some. The table lists approximately 110,000 clones, more than 75% of them singletons, with 2% to 2.5% in the top ten. Sequenced input: peripheral blood. The source of these receptors is a human donor in a cohort sampled during active COVID-19. Both conserved end residues are part of each CDR3. The order of the fields is D gene, clone size, J gene, CDR3 length, V gene, CDR3 DNA, CDR3 protein. D genes are given only for firm matches. The size entry is marked missing in some rows and otherwise reads once, few, many or a size class.

. | . | TRBJ1-2 | 14 | TRBV5-4 | TGTGCCAGCAGCAGCGTCTCAGGGAACTATGGCTACACCTTC | CASSSVSGNYGYTF
TRBD1 | . | TRBJ1-1 | 14 | TRBV3-1/TRBV3-2 | TGTGCCAGCAGCCTCCGGACAGGGGGCACTGAAGCTTTCTTT | CASSLRTGGTEAFF
TRBD1 | . | TRBJ2-2 | 14 | TRBV5-1 | TGCGCCAGCAGCGTGACAGGGTTCCCCGGGGAGCTGTTTTTT | CASSVTGFPGELFF
. | . | TRBJ2-7 | 12 | TRBV18 | TGTGCCAGCTCCTGGGGGCCCTACGAGCAGTACTTC | CASSWGPYEQYF
TRBD1 | . | TRBJ2-7 | 14 | TRBV6-5 | TGTGCCAGCTCTCCCGGGACAGGAGGTGTCGAGCAGTACTTC | CASSPGTGGVEQYF
. | . | TRBJ2-1 | 14 | TRBV10-1 | TGCGCCAGCAGTGTATCACACTCCTACAATGAGCAGTTCTTC | CASSVSHSYNEQFF
TRBD1 | . | TRBJ1-1 | 15 | TRBV7-8 | TGTGCCAGCAGCTTAGCGGGACAGCGGAACACTGAAGCTTTCTTT | CASSLAGQRNTEAFF
. | . | TRBJ2-3 | 15 | TRBV5-1 | TGCGCCAGCAGCGTGTCCGGACAGTATGCCGATACGCAGTATTTT | CASSVSGQYADTQYF
TRBD1 | . | TRBJ1-2 | 14 | TRBV19 | TGTGCCAGTAGTGAAGGGACAGGCTCGGGCGGCTACACCTTC | CASSEGTGSGGYTF
. | once | TRBJ1-2 | 11 | TRBV6-4 | TGTGCCAGCAGGGCAGGGAATAGCTACACCTTC | CASRAGNSYTF
TRBD2 | . | TRBJ2-5 | 14 | TRBV25-1 | TGTGCCAGCAGGCCTAGCGGGAGCCGTGAGACCCAGTACTTC | CASRPSGSRETQYF
. | . | TRBJ2-3 | 17 | TRBV5-4 | TGTGCCAGCAGCTTGGATTCCCGGACTCCTAGCACAGATACGCAGTATTTT | CASSLDSRTPSTDTQYF
. | . | TRBJ1-6 | 14 | TRBV4-3 | TGCGCCAGCAGCCAACAAGCAGGGGATTCACCCCTCCACTTT | CASSQQAGDSPLHF
. | . | TRBJ1-6 | 15 | TRBV6-5 | TGTGCCAGCACCCCCCTGACAGCTTCGACGGTCACCCTCCACTTT | CASTPLTASTVTLHF
TRBD1 | few | TRBJ1-2 | 17 | TRBV28 | TGTGCCAGCAGTCCCACAGGGGCCTATCAACCTAACTATGGCTACACCTTC | CASSPTGAYQPNYGYTF
. | . | TRBJ1-1 | 15 | TRBV7-9 | TGTGCCAGCAGACCCGACATACAGGGCGGGACTGAAGCTTTCTTT | CASRPDIQGGTEAFF
. | . | TRBJ2-3 | 15 | TRBV6-5 | TGTGCCAGCAGCGAGAGCGGGCTAGGCACAGATACGCAGTATTTT | CASSESGLGTDTQYF
. | . | TRBJ1-4 | 14 | TRBV28 | TGTGCCAGCAGTTTAACTTGGGACAACGAAAAACTGTTTTTT | CASSLTWDNEKLFF
. | medium-sized | TRBJ2-1 | 13 | TRBV5-1 | TGCGCCAGCAGCTTGATTAGCGTCGATGAGCAGTTCTTC | CASSLISVDEQFF
TRBD1 | . | TRBJ2-7 | 15 | TRBV11-2 | TGTGCCAGCAGCTGGACGACAGGGGGCTCCTACGAGCAGTACTTC | CASSWTTGGSYEQYF
TRBD2 | . | TRBJ2-2 | 17 | TRBV19 | TGTGCCAGTAGTATTCTCGTGGGACTAGCAAAAACCGGGGAGCTGTTTTTT | CASSILVGLAKTGELFF
TRBD2 | . | TRBJ2-3 | 14 | TRBV24-1 | TGTGCCACCATGGGGGGGGGAGCCCCAGATACGCAGTATTTT | CATMGGGAPDTQYF